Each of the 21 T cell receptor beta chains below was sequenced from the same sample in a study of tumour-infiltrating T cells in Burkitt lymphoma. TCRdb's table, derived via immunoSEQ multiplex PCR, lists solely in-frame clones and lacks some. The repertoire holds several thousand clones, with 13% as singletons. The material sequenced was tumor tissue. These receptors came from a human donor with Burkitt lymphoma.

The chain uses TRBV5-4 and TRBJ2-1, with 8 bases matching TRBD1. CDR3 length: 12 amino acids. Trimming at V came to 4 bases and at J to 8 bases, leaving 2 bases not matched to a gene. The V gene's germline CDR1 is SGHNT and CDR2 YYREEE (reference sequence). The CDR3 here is CASSPTGDEQFF. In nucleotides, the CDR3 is TGTGCCAGCAGCCCGACAGGGGATGAGCAGTTCTTC.

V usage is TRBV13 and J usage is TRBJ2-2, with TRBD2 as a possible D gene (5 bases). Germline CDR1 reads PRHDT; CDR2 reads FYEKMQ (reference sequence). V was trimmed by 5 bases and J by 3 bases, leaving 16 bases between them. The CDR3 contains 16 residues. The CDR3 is CASSPGSGRHTGELFF. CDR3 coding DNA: TGTGCCAGCAGCCCGGGGTCCGGGCGCCACACCGGGGAGCTGTTTTTT.

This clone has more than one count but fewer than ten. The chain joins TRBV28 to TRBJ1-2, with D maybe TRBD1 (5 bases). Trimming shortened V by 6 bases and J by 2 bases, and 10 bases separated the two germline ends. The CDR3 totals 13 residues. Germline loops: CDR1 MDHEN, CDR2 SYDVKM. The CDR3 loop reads CASRSRGNYGYTF. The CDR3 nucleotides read TGTGCCAGCAGATCAAGGGGAAACTATGGCTACACCTTC.

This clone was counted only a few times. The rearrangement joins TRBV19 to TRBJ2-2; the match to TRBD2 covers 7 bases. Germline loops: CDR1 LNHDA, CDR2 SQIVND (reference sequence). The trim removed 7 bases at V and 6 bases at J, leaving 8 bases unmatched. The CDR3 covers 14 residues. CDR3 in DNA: TGTGCCAGTAAATTACTAGCGTCTGCCGGGGAGCTGTTTTTT. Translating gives CASKLLASAGELFF.

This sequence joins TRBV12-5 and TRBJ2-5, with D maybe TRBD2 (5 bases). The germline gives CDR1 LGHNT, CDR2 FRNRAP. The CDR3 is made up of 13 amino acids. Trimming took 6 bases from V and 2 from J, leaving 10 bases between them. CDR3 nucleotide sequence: TGTGCTAGTGGCCACGGACTTCAAGAGACCCAGTACTTC. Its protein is CASGHGLQETQYF.

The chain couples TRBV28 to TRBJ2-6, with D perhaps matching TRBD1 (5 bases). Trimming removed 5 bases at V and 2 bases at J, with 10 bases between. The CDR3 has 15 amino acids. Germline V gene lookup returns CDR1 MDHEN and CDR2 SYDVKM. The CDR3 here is CASSLRQTGANVLTF. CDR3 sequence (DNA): TGTGCCAGCAGTCTTCGACAGACTGGGGCCAACGTCCTGACTTTC.

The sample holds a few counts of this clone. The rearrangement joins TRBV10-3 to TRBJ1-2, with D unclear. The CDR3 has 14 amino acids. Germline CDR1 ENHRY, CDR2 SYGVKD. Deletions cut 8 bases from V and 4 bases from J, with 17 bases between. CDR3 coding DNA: TGTGCCATCCGGCCGGGTGAGAGGGTCTATGGCTACACCTTC. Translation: CAIRPGERVYGYTF.

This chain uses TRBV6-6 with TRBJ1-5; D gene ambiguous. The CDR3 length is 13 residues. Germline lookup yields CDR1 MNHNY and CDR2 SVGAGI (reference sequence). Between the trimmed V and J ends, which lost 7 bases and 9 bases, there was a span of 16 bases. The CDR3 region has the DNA TGTGCCAGCACTCAGACCCCGCCCGGGCCCCAGCATTTT. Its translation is CASTQTPPGPQHF.

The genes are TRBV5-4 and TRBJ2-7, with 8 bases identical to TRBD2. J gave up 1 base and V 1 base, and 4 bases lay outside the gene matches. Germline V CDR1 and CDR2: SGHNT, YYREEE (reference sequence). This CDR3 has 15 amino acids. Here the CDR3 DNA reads TGTGCCAGCAGCTTGTTAGCGGGGTTGTCCTACGAGCAGTACTTC. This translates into CASSLLAGLSYEQYF.

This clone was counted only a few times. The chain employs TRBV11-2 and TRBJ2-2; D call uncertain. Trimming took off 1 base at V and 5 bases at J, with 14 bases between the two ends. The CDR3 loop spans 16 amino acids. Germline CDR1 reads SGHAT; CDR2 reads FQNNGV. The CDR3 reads CASSLVPQGETGELFF. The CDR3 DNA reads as TGTGCCAGCAGCTTAGTACCCCAAGGAGAGACCGGGGAGCTGTTTTTT. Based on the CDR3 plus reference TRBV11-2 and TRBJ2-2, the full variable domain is EAGVAQSPRYKIIEKRQSVAFWCNPISGHATLYWYQQILGQGPKLLIQFQNNGVVDDSQLPKDRFSAERLKGVDSTLKIQPAKLEDSAVYLCASSLVPQGETGELFFGEGSRLTVL.

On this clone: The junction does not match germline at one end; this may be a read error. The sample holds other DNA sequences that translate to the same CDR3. The chain's CDR3 is CSARVSRGYTF. CDR3 sequence (DNA): TGCAGTGCTAGAGTGTCGAGGGGCTACACTTTC. V usage is TRBV20-1 and J usage is TRBJ1-2; possibly TRBD1 for D (5 bases). The CDR3 sequence is 11 residues long. Germline CDR1 reads DFQATT; CDR2 reads SNEGSKA (reference sequence).

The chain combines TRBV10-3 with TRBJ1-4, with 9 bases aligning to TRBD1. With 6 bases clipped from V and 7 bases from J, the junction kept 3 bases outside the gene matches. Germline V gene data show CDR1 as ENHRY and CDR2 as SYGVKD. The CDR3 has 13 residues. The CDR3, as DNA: TGTGCCATCAGAGGGACAGGGAGTGAAAAACTGTTTTTT. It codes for CAIRGTGSEKLFF.

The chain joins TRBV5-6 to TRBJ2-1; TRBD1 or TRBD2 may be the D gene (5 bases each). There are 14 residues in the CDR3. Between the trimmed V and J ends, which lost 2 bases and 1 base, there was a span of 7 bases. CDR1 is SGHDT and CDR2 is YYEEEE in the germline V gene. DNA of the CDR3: TGTGCCAGCAGCTTCGAGGGGTCCTACAATGAGCAGTTCTTC. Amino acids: CASSFEGSYNEQFF.

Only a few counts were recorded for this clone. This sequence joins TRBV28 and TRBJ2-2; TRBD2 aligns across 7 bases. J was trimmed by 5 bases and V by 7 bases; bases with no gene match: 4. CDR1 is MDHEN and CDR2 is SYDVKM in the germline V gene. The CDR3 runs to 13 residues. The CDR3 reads CASTRSGTGELFF. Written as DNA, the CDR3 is TGTGCCAGCACCCGTAGCGGGACCGGGGAGCTGTTTTTT.

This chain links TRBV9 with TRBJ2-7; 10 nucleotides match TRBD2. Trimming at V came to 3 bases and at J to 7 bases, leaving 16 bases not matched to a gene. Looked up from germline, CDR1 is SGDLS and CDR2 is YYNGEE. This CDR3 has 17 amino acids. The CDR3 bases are TGTGCCAGCAGCGCGAGCTTCGAAGGAGCGGGAGGGCCTGAGCAGTACTTC. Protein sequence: CASSASFEGAGGPEQYF. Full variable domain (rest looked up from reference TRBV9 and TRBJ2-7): DSGVTQTPKHLITATGQRVTLRCSPRSGDLSVYWYQQSLDQGLQFLIQYYNGEERAKGNILERFSAQQFPDLHSELNLSSLELGDSALYFCASSASFEGAGGPEQYFGPGTRLTVT.

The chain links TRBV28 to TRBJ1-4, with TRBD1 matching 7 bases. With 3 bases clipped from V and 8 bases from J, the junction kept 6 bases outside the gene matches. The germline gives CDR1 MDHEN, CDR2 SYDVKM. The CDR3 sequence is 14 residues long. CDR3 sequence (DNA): TGTGCCAGCAGTTTGCAGGGGGTCGAAGAAAAACTGTTTTTT. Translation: CASSLQGVEEKLFF.

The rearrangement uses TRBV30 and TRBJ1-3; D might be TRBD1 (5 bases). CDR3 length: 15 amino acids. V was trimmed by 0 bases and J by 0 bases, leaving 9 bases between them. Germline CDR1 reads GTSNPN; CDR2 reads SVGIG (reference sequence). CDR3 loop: CAWSVDSPSGNTIYF. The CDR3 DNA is TGTGCCTGGAGTGTCGACAGCCCCTCTGGAAACACCATATATTTT.

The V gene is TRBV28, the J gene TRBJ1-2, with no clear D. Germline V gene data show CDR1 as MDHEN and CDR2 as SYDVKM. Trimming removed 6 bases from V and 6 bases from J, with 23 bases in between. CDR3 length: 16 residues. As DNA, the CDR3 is TGTGCCAGCAGACCCATCCGGACTCTCCTAAGGGATGGCTACACCTTC. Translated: CASRPIRTLLRDGYTF.

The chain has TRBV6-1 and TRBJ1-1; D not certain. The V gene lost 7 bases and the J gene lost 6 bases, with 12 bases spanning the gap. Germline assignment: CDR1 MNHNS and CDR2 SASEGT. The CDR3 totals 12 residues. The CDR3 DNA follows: TGTGCCAGCACCCTATGGGAGGCTGAAGCTTTCTTT. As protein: CASTLWEAEAFF.

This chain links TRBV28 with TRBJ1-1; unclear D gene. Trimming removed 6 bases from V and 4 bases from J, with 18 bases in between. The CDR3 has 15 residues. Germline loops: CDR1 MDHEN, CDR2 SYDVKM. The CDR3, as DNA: TGTGCCAGCAGCCTTCCCTGGGAGGGAGGCACTGAAGCTTTCTTT. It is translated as CASSLPWEGGTEAFF.

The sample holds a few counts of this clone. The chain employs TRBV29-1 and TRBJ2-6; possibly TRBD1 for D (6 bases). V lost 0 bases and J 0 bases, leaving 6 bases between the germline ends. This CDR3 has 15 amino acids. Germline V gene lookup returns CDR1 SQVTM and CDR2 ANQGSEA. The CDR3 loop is CSVEEGGSGANVLTF. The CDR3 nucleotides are TGCAGCGTTGAAGAAGGGGGCTCTGGGGCCAACGTCCTGACTTTC.